Each of the 26 T cell receptor beta chains below was sequenced from the same sample in a study of T cells after yellow fever vaccination. Using its own MiXCR run on the 5' RACE reads, TCRdb lists one record per CDR3 protein. The sample consists of some 300,000 distinct CDR3 sequences, roughly 9% of them appearing once. Source: CD4+ T cells sorted from PBMCs, taken 5 days after the yellow fever booster vaccination. The receptors stem from a man between 18 and 35 years old who received the YFV17D yellow fever vaccine.

The rearrangement uses TRBV4-1 and TRBJ1-2; D ambiguous. V was pared by 4 bases and J by 0 bases, with 15 bases between. The CDR3 contains 16 residues. CDR1 is MGHRA and CDR2 is YSYEKL in the germline V gene. The CDR3 here is CASSLPSSRANYGYTF. The CDR3 nucleotides are TGCGCCAGCAGCCTCCCAAGCAGCAGAGCTAACTATGGCTACACCTTC.

The V call is TRBV5-8, the J call TRBJ2-2; D unresolved. Deletions cut 4 bases from V and 5 bases from J, with 9 bases between. Germline lookup yields CDR1 SGHTS and CDR2 YDEGEE. The CDR3 length is 13 residues. The CDR3 nucleotides read TGTGCCAGCAGCCGCCGCGGAACCGGGGAGCTGTTTTTT. Protein sequence: CASSRRGTGELFF.

This clonotype was observed a few times. The chain joins TRBV7-9 to TRBJ1-1; 10 bases map to TRBD1. The CDR3 contains 16 residues. From germline, CDR1 is SEHNR and CDR2 FQNEAQ (reference sequence). The V segment lost 3 bases and the J segment 5 bases; nucleotides outside the gene matches: 9. CDR3 protein: CASSLDGGTGDTEAFF. In DNA, the CDR3 is TGTGCCAGCAGCTTGGATGGGGGGACAGGGGATACTGAAGCTTTCTTT.

At least ten counts were recorded for this clonotype. This rearrangement joins TRBV7-2 to TRBJ1-1; D is unresolved. The germline V gene has CDR1 SGHTA and CDR2 FQGNSA. Trimming pared 2 bases from V and 6 bases from J, leaving 10 bases between. This CDR3 has 13 amino acids. In nucleotides, the CDR3 is TGTGCCAGCAGCTTATATTACCCCCCTGAAGCTTTCTTT. Translating gives CASSLYYPPEAFF.

This clonotype was seen a few times. The rearrangement joins TRBV2 to TRBJ1-2; TRBD1 agrees at 9 bases. This CDR3 spans 15 amino acids. The J segment lost 2 bases and the V segment lost 6 bases, leaving 7 bases of the junction unmatched. Per the germline V gene, CDR1 is SNHLY and CDR2 is FYNNEI. The CDR3 DNA sequence: TGTGCCAGCAGCGCGGGACAGGGCCTAAACTATGGCTACACCTTC. Protein product: CASSAGQGLNYGYTF.

The chain combines TRBV4-3 with TRBJ2-1; 10 bases map to TRBD2. Germline V lookup: CDR1 LGHNA, CDR2 YSLEER. V was clipped by 1 base and J by 7 bases; unmatched bases: 7. The CDR3 length is 16 residues. As DNA, the CDR3 is TGCGCCAGCAGCCAAGGCCGGGGACTAGCGTTAAATGAGCAGTTCTTC. It encodes CASSQGRGLALNEQFF.

This clonotype was picked up a small number of times. The chain uses TRBV10-3 and TRBJ2-5; D remains unclear. CDR1 and CDR2 (germline): ENHRY, SYGVKD. Trimming shortened V by 0 bases and J by 4 bases, and 12 bases separated the two germline ends. CDR3 length: 15 residues. CDR3 loop: CAISESASWGETQYF. The CDR3 nucleotides are TGTGCCATCAGTGAGTCTGCTAGTTGGGGAGAGACCCAGTACTTC.

This chain joins TRBV6-2 or TRBV6-3 and TRBJ1-5, with a tentative D call TRBD1 (6 bases). This CDR3 comprises 12 residues. V was shortened by 4 bases and J by 9 bases, with 10 bases between the two germline ends. CDR1 MNHEY and CDR2 SVGEGT come from the germline V gene. In nucleotides, the CDR3 is TGTGCCAGCAGTTTCGGGGGCCGGCCCCAGCATTTT. It yields the protein CASSFGGRPQHF.

A few counts support this clonotype. The chain is built from TRBV6-5 and TRBJ2-3, with D uncertain. Trimming pared 6 bases from V and 4 bases from J, leaving 11 bases between. This CDR3 has 13 residues. CDR1 is MNHEY, CDR2 SVGAGI, per germline. In DNA, the CDR3 is TGTGCCAGCAGGGTCTCCTGGGCAGATACGCAGTATTTT. Its protein is CASRVSWADTQYF.

This clonotype was counted a few times. The chain's CDR3 is CASRNPGRRNTGELFF. CDR3 in DNA: TGTGCCAGCCGAAATCCGGGACGGAGGAACACCGGGGAGCTGTTTTTT. This sequence joins TRBV27 and TRBJ2-2, with D perhaps TRBD1 or TRBD2 (5 bases each). The V and J ends lost 8 bases and 1 base respectively, with 17 bases between them. Germline values: CDR1 MNHEY, CDR2 SMNVEV (reference sequence). The CDR3 runs 16 residues.

In its sample, this clonotype was seen many times. This chain links TRBV27 with TRBJ1-2; 7 nucleotides match TRBD1. This CDR3 is built from 15 residues. The germline V gene has CDR1 MNHEY and CDR2 SMNVEV (reference sequence). V shed 5 bases and J 0 bases; nucleotides not matched to a gene: 6. CDR3 sequence: CASSPQTGPNYGYTF. CDR3 nucleotide sequence: TGTGCCAGCAGTCCCCAGACAGGGCCTAACTATGGCTACACCTTC.

This clonotype was seen more than once but under ten times. The rearrangement uses TRBV20-1 and TRBJ1-2, with 7 bases fitting TRBD1. Looked up from germline, CDR1 is DFQATT and CDR2 is SNEGSKA (reference sequence). The CDR3 length is 15 residues. With 0 bases clipped from V and 4 bases from J, the junction kept 8 bases outside the gene matches. The CDR3 is CSARDWSGTVYGYTF. The CDR3, as DNA: TGCAGTGCTAGAGACTGGAGCGGGACAGTCTATGGCTACACCTTC.

The chain has TRBV14 and TRBJ1-1; possibly TRBD1 for D (6 bases). V was trimmed by 4 bases and J by 7 bases, leaving 19 bases between them. Germline V CDR1 and CDR2: SGHDN, FVKESK. The CDR3 consists of 15 residues. As DNA, the CDR3 is TGTGCCAGCAGCCCTATTGCAGGACAGCTAGGTGAAGCTTTCTTT. It specifies CASSPIAGQLGEAFF.

This clonotype was recorded a few times. The rearrangement links TRBV20-1 to TRBJ1-4; D remains unclear. The CDR3 runs 13 residues. Trimming removed 0 bases from V and 8 bases from J, with 10 bases in between. The germline CDR1 and CDR2 sequences are DFQATT and SNEGSKA (reference sequence). The CDR3 loop reads CSARDLFWEKLFF. DNA of the CDR3: TGCAGTGCTAGAGATCTCTTTTGGGAAAAACTGTTTTTT.

The sample holds a few counts of this clonotype. CDR3 amino acids: CASRRTSVQETQYF. Written as DNA, the CDR3 is TGTGCCAGCAGGAGGACTAGCGTCCAAGAGACCCAGTACTTC. The chain combines TRBV27 with TRBJ2-5; 9 positions agree with TRBD2. This CDR3 is built from 14 residues. V was pared by 6 bases and J by 1 base, with 3 bases of the junction left unmatched. Germline-derived CDR1 and CDR2 are MNHEY and SMNVEV (reference sequence).

This clonotype was seen a handful of times. The V call is TRBV29-1, the J call TRBJ1-2, with D possibly matching TRBD1 (5 bases). Germline loops: CDR1 SQVTM, CDR2 ANQGSEA. V lost 0 bases and J lost 7, with 9 bases in between. This CDR3 is 12 amino acids long. CDR3 nucleotide sequence: TGCAGCGTTGAAGATCATGGGGGTGGCTACACCTTC. The encoded protein is CSVEDHGGGYTF.

This clonotype was seen ten or more times. Here the CDR3 reads CASSRTGIQETQYF. CDR3 in DNA: TGTGCCAGCAGTCGGACCGGGATCCAAGAGACCCAGTACTTC. The V call is TRBV12-3 or TRBV12-4, the J call TRBJ2-5; D is possibly TRBD2 (5 bases). The CDR3 spans 14 residues. Trimming took off 5 bases at V and 1 base at J, with 11 bases between the two ends.

Comments on this clonotype: At one end the junction does not follow the germline gene, possibly because of a read error. This chain joins TRBV6-2 or TRBV6-3 and TRBJ1-4; D remains unclear. The length of the CDR3 is 14 residues. Germline V gene lookup returns CDR1 MNHEY and CDR2 SVGEGT. CDR3 bases: TGTGCCAGCAGTTACTCCCAGTTACGGGAAAAACTTTTTTTT. Protein: CASSYSQLREKLFF.

The sample holds a few counts of this clonotype. In DNA form, the CDR3 reads TGTGCCTGGAGAGAAGGGGGATACTCTGGAAACACCATATATTTT. It codes for CAWREGGYSGNTIYF. The V gene is TRBV30, the J gene TRBJ1-3, with D maybe TRBD1 (6 bases). The CDR3 contains 15 residues. Trimming took off 3 bases at V and 0 bases at J, with 12 bases between the two ends. CDR1 GTSNPN and CDR2 SVGIG come from the germline V gene (reference sequence). The whole variable domain, filled in from reference TRBV30 and TRBJ1-3, reads SQTIHQWPATLVQPVGSPLSLECTVEGTSNPNLYWYRQAAGRGLQLLFYSVGIGQISSEVPQNLSASRPQDRQFILSSKKLLLSDSGFYLCAWREGGYSGNTIYFGEGSWLTVV.

This clonotype was found many times. The chain employs TRBV30 and TRBJ2-1; 9 nucleotides line up with TRBD2. In germline, CDR1 is GTSNPN, CDR2 SVGIG (reference sequence). The V and J ends lost 3 bases and 3 bases, in that order; junction bases with no gene match: 3. The CDR3 extends over 14 amino acids. The CDR3 sequence is CAWRSGGYYNEQFF. The CDR3 bases are TGTGCCTGGAGGAGCGGGGGGTACTACAATGAGCAGTTCTTC. The full variable domain, completed using reference TRBV30 and TRBJ2-1, is SQTIHQWPATLVQPVGSPLSLECTVEGTSNPNLYWYRQAAGRGLQLLFYSVGIGQISSEVPQNLSASRPQDRQFILSSKKLLLSDSGFYLCAWRSGGYYNEQFFGPGTRLTVL.

This clonotype was seen only a few times. The CDR3 here is CASMGFLGARINEKLFF. CDR3 bases: TGTGCCAGCATGGGGTTTCTAGGGGCCAGGATTAATGAAAAACTGTTTTTT. J is TRBJ1-4 and V is TRBV6-1; the D gene is possibly TRBD1 (5 bases). The V end was cut by 7 bases, the J end by 4 bases, with 22 bases between. There are 17 residues in the CDR3. Germline assignment: CDR1 MNHNS and CDR2 SASEGT.

This clonotype was detected only a few times. V gene TRBV9 combines with J gene TRBJ2-1; 12 nucleotides match TRBD2. The germline V gene has CDR1 SGDLS and CDR2 YYNGEE. The CDR3 extends over 15 amino acids. V trimming: 4 bases; J trimming: 8 bases; junction bases outside the gene matches: 7. This chain's CDR3 is CASSTRLAGDDEQFF. Here the CDR3 DNA reads TGTGCCAGCAGCACCCGACTAGCGGGGGACGATGAGCAGTTCTTC. The variable domain in full, with the rest retrieved from reference TRBV9 and TRBJ2-1, is DSGVTQTPKHLITATGQRVTLRCSPRSGDLSVYWYQQSLDQGLQFLIQYYNGEERAKGNILERFSAQQFPDLHSELNLSSLELGDSALYFCASSTRLAGDDEQFFGPGTRLTVL.

The rearrangement uses TRBV7-9 and TRBJ1-2, with unresolved D. This CDR3 region has 14 residues. V was clipped by 5 bases and J by 2 bases, with 12 bases between them. Per the germline V gene, CDR1 is SEHNR and CDR2 is FQNEAQ (reference sequence). CDR3 in amino acids: CASSPLVHNYGYTF. CDR3 in DNA: TGTGCCAGCAGCCCACTGGTCCACAACTATGGCTACACCTTC.

This clonotype was detected ten times or more. The rearrangement joins TRBV4-3 to TRBJ2-2; D not resolved. The CDR3 length is 16 residues. Trimming took 2 bases from V and 8 from J, leaving 18 bases between them. Germline CDR1 is LGHNA and CDR2 is YSLEER. The CDR3 nucleotides read TGCGCCAGCAGCCAACTACTCGGACCATTGGGGGGGGAGCTGTTTTTT. The encoded protein is CASSQLLGPLGGELFF.

The V gene is TRBV5-6, the J gene TRBJ2-7, with 8 bases aligning to TRBD1. With 4 bases clipped from V and 9 bases from J, the junction kept 9 bases outside the gene matches. This CDR3 spans 13 amino acids. Germline CDR1 reads SGHDT; CDR2 reads YYEEEE. CDR3 coding DNA: TGTGCCAGCAGCCCTGGACAGGGACTTGTGCAGTACGTC. It translates to CASSPGQGLVQYV.

The chain uses TRBV7-9 and TRBJ1-4, with a possible D match to TRBD1 (6 bases). With 5 bases removed from V and 4 bases from J, the gap between germline ends came to 17 bases. Per the germline V gene, CDR1 is SEHNR and CDR2 is FQNEAQ (reference sequence). The CDR3 has 16 amino acids. CDR3 in amino acids: CASSQGLFVVNEKLFF. Written as DNA, the CDR3 is TGTGCCAGCAGCCAGGGGTTGTTTGTAGTTAATGAAAAACTGTTTTTT.